This passage covers 28 T cell receptor beta chains from one sample sequenced in a study of blood T cell repertoires in COVID-19. Measured with immunoSEQ multiplex PCR; TCRdb has only the in-frame clones, and not every one. Among 250,000 to 300,000 clones listed, 81% were seen once. Input material: peripheral blood. These TCRs come from a woman aged 60-75 years with active or convalescent COVID-19.

The V and J genes are TRBV11-1 and TRBJ2-7; 8 bases are shared with TRBD1. The germline gives CDR1 SGHAT, CDR2 FQDESV (reference sequence). Trimming took 1 base from V and 6 from J; bases not matched to a gene: 11. This CDR3 has 16 residues. This CDR3 reads CASSLVPGQGSTEQYF. In nucleotides, the CDR3 is TGTGCCAGCAGCTTAGTCCCCGGACAGGGATCAACCGAGCAGTACTTC.

V gene TRBV7-7 combines with J gene TRBJ2-2; 10 bases are a match to TRBD2. This CDR3 has 16 amino acids. The germline V gene encodes CDR1 SSHAT and CDR2 FNYEAQ (reference sequence). V dropped 5 bases and J dropped 5; count of bases not matched to a gene: 8. CDR3 DNA sequence: TGTGCCAGCAGCCAGAGCGGGGGGGCCGCAACCGGGGAGCTGTTTTTT. Protein: CASSQSGGAATGELFF.

This chain links TRBV5-1 with TRBJ2-3, with 8 bases that match TRBD2. Looked up from germline, CDR1 is SGHRS and CDR2 is YFSETQ. The CDR3 sequence is 20 residues long. Trimming took 2 bases from V and 0 from J; bases not matched to a gene: 17. Here the CDR3 DNA reads TGCGCCAGCAGCTTCCCCGGTAGGATATTTCAGCGGGGGAGCACAGATACGCAGTATTTT. Translated, it gives CASSFPGRIFQRGSTDTQYF.

The chain is built from TRBV6-6 and TRBJ1-1; 7 nucleotides align to TRBD1. There are 13 residues in the CDR3. Germline V lookup: CDR1 MNHNY, CDR2 SVGAGI (reference sequence). V lost 2 bases to trimming and J lost 8 bases; unmatched junction nucleotides: 5. The CDR3 DNA is TGTGCCAGCAGTTACCGTCGGGGACAGGAAGCTTTCTTT. It codes for CASSYRRGQEAFF.

The chain joins TRBV14 to TRBJ1-6, with D unclear. The ends were cut back, 6 bases at V and 5 bases at J, with 8 bases in the middle. There are 13 residues in the CDR3. Germline V gives CDR1 SGHDN, CDR2 FVKESK. DNA for the CDR3: TGTGCCAGCAGGCAGGTTGATAATTCACCCCTCCACTTT. Translating gives CASRQVDNSPLHF. The full variable domain, completed using reference TRBV14 and TRBJ1-6, is EAGVTQFPSHSVIEKGQTVTLRCDPISGHDNLYWYRRVMGKEIKFLLHFVKESKQDESGMPNNRFLAERTGGTYSTLKVQPAELEDSGVYFCASRQVDNSPLHFGNGTRLTVT.

The genes are TRBV29-1 and TRBJ2-7; unclear D gene. The CDR3 loop spans 11 amino acids. Trimming removed 4 bases at V and 3 bases at J, with 7 bases between. From germline, CDR1 is SQVTM and CDR2 ANQGSEA. The CDR3 here is CSVGAGYEQYF. The CDR3 DNA reads as TGCAGCGTTGGGGCAGGCTACGAGCAGTACTTC.

The J gene is TRBJ2-3, the V gene TRBV4-3; 11 bases align to TRBD2. Per germline, CDR1 LGHNA and CDR2 YSLEER. The CDR3 contains 17 residues. V lost 5 bases and J lost 4; bases outside the gene matches: 11. The CDR3 spells CASSGVGLAGGADTQYF. The CDR3 coding sequence is TGCGCCAGCAGCGGGGTCGGGCTAGCGGGGGGCGCAGATACGCAGTATTTT.

The chain couples TRBV28 to TRBJ1-1, with 7 bases aligning to TRBD1. Looked up from germline, CDR1 is MDHEN and CDR2 is SYDVKM. Trimming removed 7 bases from V and 2 bases from J; junction bases left unmatched: 16. The CDR3 has 17 residues. CDR3 in amino acids: CASKTRDRDYLNTEAFF. CDR3 bases: TGTGCCAGCAAGACCCGGGACAGAGATTATCTAAACACTGAAGCTTTCTTT. Supplemented by reference TRBV28 and TRBJ1-1, the full variable domain reads DVKVTQSSRYLVKRTGEKVFLECVQDMDHENMFWYRQDPGLGLRLIYFSYDVKMKEKGDIPEGYSVSREKKERFSLILESASTNQTSMYLCASKTRDRDYLNTEAFFGQGTRLTVV.

The chain employs TRBV7-3 and TRBJ1-6, with D maybe TRBD1 (6 bases). The CDR3 is 14 residues long. The germline gives CDR1 SGHTA, CDR2 FQGTGA. Trimming stripped 2 bases from V and 7 bases from J, with 9 bases between. CDR3 bases: TGTGCCAGCAGCTTAGGGGGCCAGAATTCACCCCTCCACTTT. Translated, it gives CASSLGGQNSPLHF.

The V gene is TRBV7-2, the J gene TRBJ1-1, with 7 bases that match TRBD1. The CDR3 contains 15 residues. Germline lookup yields CDR1 SGHTA and CDR2 FQGNSA. V trimming: 4 bases; J trimming: 6 bases; junction bases outside the gene matches: 11. In DNA, the CDR3 is TGTGCCAGCAGCTCCAGACAGGGTTCTGGGGCTGAAGCTTTCTTT. Translation: CASSSRQGSGAEAFF. Together with reference TRBV7-2 and TRBJ1-1, the CDR3 gives the full variable domain: GAGVSQSPSNKVTEKGKDVELRCDPISGHTALYWYRQSLGQGLEFLIYFQGNSAPDKSGLPSDRFSAERTGGSVSTLTIQRTQQEDSAVYLCASSSRQGSGAEAFFGQGTRLTVV.

The chain employs TRBV9 and TRBJ2-3; TRBD2 might be the D (6 bases). Per germline, CDR1 SGDLS and CDR2 YYNGEE. The ends were cut back, 0 bases at V and 6 bases at J, with 14 bases in the middle. CDR3 length: 15 residues. CDR3 nucleotides: TGTGCCAGCAGCGTAGGAGCGGCCCGGGGGGATACGCAGTATTTT. This gives the protein CASSVGAARGDTQYF. The variable domain in full, with the rest retrieved from reference TRBV9 and TRBJ2-3, is DSGVTQTPKHLITATGQRVTLRCSPRSGDLSVYWYQQSLDQGLQFLIQYYNGEERAKGNILERFSAQQFPDLHSELNLSSLELGDSALYFCASSVGAARGDTQYFGPGTRLTVL.

The chain links TRBV10-3 to TRBJ2-6, with TRBD1 matching 7 bases. V shed 6 bases, J shed 4 bases, and the junction held 12 bases outside the gene matches. The CDR3 is 17 amino acids. Germline V CDR1 and CDR2: ENHRY, SYGVKD. The CDR3 sequence: CAIRRSEGAPGANVLTF. CDR3 nucleotides: TGTGCCATCAGGAGAAGTGAGGGGGCGCCCGGGGCCAACGTCCTGACTTTC.

This chain connects TRBV5-4 to TRBJ1-1, with unresolved D. This CDR3 spans 13 amino acids. Trimming pared 2 bases from V and 7 bases from J, leaving 12 bases between. Germline V gene data show CDR1 as SGHNT and CDR2 as YYREEE (reference sequence). CDR3 sequence: CASSLDTPREAFF. Written as DNA, the CDR3 is TGTGCCAGCAGCTTAGACACCCCTCGTGAAGCTTTCTTT.

The gene calls are TRBV4-3 and TRBJ1-2; possibly TRBD1 for D (5 bases). This CDR3 is 14 amino acids long. The V gene's germline CDR1 is LGHNA and CDR2 YSLEER. The V end was cut by 0 bases, the J end by 8 bases, with 13 bases between. CDR3 DNA: TGCGCCAGCAGCCAAGACTCAGGGATTGGAGGCTACACCTTC. It translates to CASSQDSGIGGYTF.

This clone has just a few counts. The chain has TRBV13 and TRBJ2-3; D is unresolved. Germline V gene lookup returns CDR1 PRHDT and CDR2 FYEKMQ (reference sequence). This CDR3 region has 12 residues. V was cut by 2 bases and J by 6 bases, with 6 bases left in between. The CDR3 coding sequence is TGTGCCAGCAGCTTAACAGTCGATACGCAGTATTTT. Protein sequence: CASSLTVDTQYF.

This rearrangement joins TRBV12-3 or TRBV12-4 to TRBJ2-5; no clear D. Trimming shortened V by 3 bases and J by 3 bases, and 2 bases separated the two germline ends. There are 11 residues in the CDR3. CDR3 DNA: TGTGCCAGCAGTTTTAAAGAGACCCAGTACTTC. It codes for CASSFKETQYF.

The chain couples TRBV7-9 to TRBJ2-1; TRBD1 is a possible D gene (5 bases). The V gene lost 6 bases and the J gene lost 6 bases, with 9 bases spanning the gap. The CDR3 spans 12 residues. Germline V gives CDR1 SEHNR, CDR2 FQNEAQ (reference sequence). CDR3 protein: CASRGPGNEQFF. In nucleotides, the CDR3 is TGTGCCAGCAGGGGGCCCGGCAATGAGCAGTTCTTC.

The chain has TRBV2 and TRBJ2-2; tentative D call: TRBD2 (6 bases). The CDR3 sequence is 15 residues long. Germline loops: CDR1 SNHLY, CDR2 FYNNEI. Trimming took off 4 bases at V and 6 bases at J, with 15 bases between the two ends. The DNA for the CDR3 is TGTGCCAGCAGTGTGTTTGGGGGGTCCGCCGGGGAGCTGTTTTTT. This translates into CASSVFGGSAGELFF.

V is TRBV9 and J is TRBJ2-3; possibly TRBD1 for D (6 bases). Germline loops: CDR1 SGDLS, CDR2 YYNGEE. V lost 4 bases and J lost 0, with 21 bases in between. The CDR3 has 18 amino acids. The CDR3 here is CASSLRAGAPSSTDTQYF. CDR3 DNA sequence: TGTGCCAGCAGCCTCAGGGCAGGGGCTCCGTCTAGCACAGATACGCAGTATTTT.

This chain uses TRBV29-1 with TRBJ1-2; no clear D. The V and J ends lost 4 bases and 0 bases respectively, with 6 bases between them. Germline lookup yields CDR1 SQVTM and CDR2 ANQGSEA. The CDR3 extends over 12 amino acids. In DNA form, the CDR3 reads TGCAGCGTTGTCCTCGCTAACTATGGCTACACCTTC. It codes for CSVVLANYGYTF.

The chain recombines TRBV3-1 (or the pseudogene TRBV3-2) with TRBJ1-3; 7 nucleotides agree with TRBD1. Germline V gives CDR1 LGHDT, CDR2 YNNKEL (reference sequence). The V segment lost 5 bases and the J segment 1 base; nucleotides outside the gene matches: 5. CDR3 size: 15 residues. CDR3 coding DNA: TGTGCCAGCAGCTGGGACAGACAATCTGGAAACACCATATATTTT. Its protein is CASSWDRQSGNTIYF.

The gene calls are TRBV11-2 and TRBJ2-7; 11 nucleotides line up with TRBD1. This CDR3 region has 17 residues. The V gene's germline CDR1 is SGHAT and CDR2 FQNNGV. V gave up 4 bases and J gave up 4 bases; unmatched junction bases: 12. In DNA form, the CDR3 reads TGTGCCAGCAGCTCCGACCACCCCGGGACAGGGGGGTACGAGCAGTACTTC. It encodes CASSSDHPGTGGYEQYF.

This CDR3 reads CASSSGQGTNYGYTF. The CDR3 nucleotides read TGTGCCAGCAGTTCAGGACAGGGTACTAACTATGGCTACACCTTC. This sequence joins TRBV27 and TRBJ1-2, with 8 nucleotides matching TRBD1. The ends lost 4 bases at V and 0 bases at J; junction bases unmatched: 4. Germline-derived CDR1 and CDR2 are MNHEY and SMNVEV (reference sequence). This CDR3 spans 15 amino acids.

The V and J genes are TRBV11-2 and TRBJ1-4, with D tentatively TRBD1 (5 bases). Germline values: CDR1 SGHAT, CDR2 FQNNGV. CDR3 size: 15 residues. The V end lost 1 base, the J end lost 7 bases, and 13 bases lay between the germline ends. The CDR3 here is CASSLVTGRGEKLFF. CDR3 DNA: TGTGCCAGCAGCTTAGTTACGGGGCGGGGTGAAAAACTGTTTTTT.

There are a few counts of this clone. The CDR3 sequence is CASSLLGSGDSPLHF. In DNA, the CDR3 is TGTGCCAGCAGCCTCCTCGGGAGTGGGGATTCACCCCTCCACTTT. V usage is TRBV4-2 and J usage is TRBJ1-6; D unresolved. CDR1 and CDR2 (germline): LGHNA, YNFKEQ. The CDR3 extends over 15 amino acids. Trimming removed 4 bases at V and 8 bases at J, with 15 bases between.

This chain links TRBV4-1 with TRBJ1-2, with TRBD1 as a possible D gene (6 bases). CDR1 and CDR2 from the germline V gene are MGHRA and YSYEKL. The CDR3 covers 16 residues. Trimming shortened V by 2 bases and J by 9 bases, and 22 bases separated the two germline ends. The CDR3 DNA is TGCGCCAGCAGCCAACCTATAACAATACAGGGATCTAGCTACACCTTC. The encoded protein is CASSQPITIQGSSYTF.

V and J are TRBV6-2 or TRBV6-3 and TRBJ1-2; 8 bases fit TRBD1. The trim removed 2 bases at V and 8 bases at J, leaving 1 base unmatched. The CDR3 is made up of 12 amino acids. Germline V gene data show CDR1 as MNHEY and CDR2 as SVGEGT. DNA of the CDR3: TGTGCCAGCAGTTACCGGGACAGGGGCTACACCTTC. This translates into CASSYRDRGYTF.

This rearrangement joins TRBV27 to TRBJ1-3, with 7 positions matching TRBD1. CDR1 and CDR2 from the germline V gene are MNHEY and SMNVEV (reference sequence). The CDR3 length is 18 residues. With 2 bases clipped from V and 4 bases from J, the junction kept 14 bases outside the gene matches. CDR3 bases: TGTGCCAGCAGTTTAAAAATACCCAGGGGGTCTAGGGGAAACACCATATATTTT. Residues: CASSLKIPRGSRGNTIYF.